The 9 T cell receptor beta chains below were found in one sample sequenced in a study of molecular identifiers for immune sequencing clone quantification. TCRdb recomputed calls from the PCR reads with MiXCR, one row per CDR3 protein. The sample lists about 320,000 distinct CDR3 sequences; about a fifth were seen once. The sequencing input was naive CD8+ T cells from blood, with Jurkat cell RNA spiked in. The subset was: FACS-sorted CD8+CD4-CCR7+CD45RA+ naive T cells. The receptors shown here come from a human donor in good health. Some libraries in this study had Jurkat cell RNA spiked in.

This clonotype came up many times. The chain has TRBV4-2 and TRBJ1-2; possible D gene TRBD1, 6 bases. V was shortened by 0 bases and J by 4 bases, with 18 bases between the two germline ends. The CDR3 runs to 17 residues. Germline V gives CDR1 LGHNA, CDR2 YNFKEQ. The CDR3 DNA reads as TGTGCCAGCAGCCAAGATATTGGGGGGCAGGGATCCTATGGCTACACCTTC. This translates into CASSQDIGGQGSYGYTF.

The table lists this clonotype with a few counts. The rearrangement links TRBV24-1 to TRBJ1-5, with D possibly being TRBD1 (6 bases). The germline V gene has CDR1 KGHDR and CDR2 SFDVKD. The CDR3 runs to 14 residues. V lost 4 bases, J lost 5 bases, and 11 bases lay in between. CDR3 region: CATSEGQWDQPQHF. CDR3 DNA: TGTGCCACCAGTGAAGGACAGTGGGATCAGCCCCAGCATTTT.

This clonotype was detected many times. The rearrangement joins TRBV4-1 to TRBJ2-1, with 7 positions matching TRBD2. The junction had 1 base not matched to a gene; V was cut back by 3 bases and J by 8 bases. CDR1 is MGHRA, CDR2 YSYEKL, per germline. The CDR3 has 12 residues. The CDR3: CASSQSGDEQFF. The CDR3 nucleotides are TGCGCCAGCAGCCAGAGCGGGGATGAGCAGTTCTTC.

At least ten counts were recorded for this clonotype. V is TRBV19 and J is TRBJ1-1; D is ambiguous. The CDR3 has 13 amino acids. Trimming pared 4 bases from V and 1 base from J, leaving 7 bases between. CDR1 and CDR2 (germline): LNHDA, SQIVND (reference sequence). In DNA form, the CDR3 reads TGTGCCAGTAGTACAAGACAGAACACTGAAGCTTTCTTT. Amino acid sequence: CASSTRQNTEAFF.

A remark on this clonotype: A clone one base away is much larger, so this may be a read error. The rearrangement links TRBV12-3 or TRBV12-4 to TRBJ2-3, with 7 bases fitting TRBD2. This CDR3 has 17 residues. Unmatched junction bases numbered 13, after V lost 0 bases and J lost 7 bases. CDR3 residues: CASSLARSAGVRYTQYF. The CDR3 DNA reads as TGTGCCAGCAGTTTAGCGCGATCGGCGGGAGTCCGTTATACGCAGTATTTT.

Of note for this clonotype: A read error may be the cause here, since a much bigger clone is one base away. The J gene is TRBJ2-5, the V gene TRBV12-3 or TRBV12-4, with D tentatively TRBD1 (7 bases). The CDR3 spans 14 residues. Trimming shortened V by 7 bases and J by 4 bases, and 16 bases separated the two germline ends. CDR3 nucleotide sequence: TGTGCCAGCACCCTGACAGGGACTCCAGAGACCCAGTACTTC. This translates into CASTLTGTPETQYF.

This clonotype is a singleton in its sample. Mismatch with germline at one junction end may stem from a read error. The chain joins TRBV19 to TRBJ2-3; 12 nucleotides agree with TRBD2. The CDR3 covers 13 residues. The V gene's germline CDR1 is LNHDA and CDR2 SQIVND (reference sequence). For the CDR3, the DNA is TGTGCCAGTAGTCCGGGACTAGCGGGCACGCGGTATTTT. It translates to CASSPGLAGTRYF.

At least ten counts were recorded for this clonotype. The chain employs TRBV2 and TRBJ1-6; no reliable D call. V dropped 7 bases and J dropped 4 bases, with 14 bases sitting between them. Germline assignment: CDR1 SNHLY and CDR2 FYNNEI. This CDR3 has 15 residues. This CDR3 is CASTTESKYNSPLHF. The CDR3 DNA sequence: TGTGCCAGCACCACAGAAAGCAAATATAATTCACCCCTCCACTTT.

This clonotype has more than one count but fewer than ten. The V call is TRBV7-6, the J call TRBJ1-5, with D possibly being TRBD1 (6 bases). The V and J ends lost 1 base and 3 bases respectively, with 10 bases between them. This CDR3 region has 15 residues. Germline V gene lookup returns CDR1 SGHVS and CDR2 FNYEAQ. The CDR3 DNA follows: TGTGCCAGCAGCTTAGGGTGGGGGGCCAATCAGCCCCAGCATTTT. Its protein is CASSLGWGANQPQHF. The full variable domain, with the rest looked up from reference TRBV7-6 and TRBJ1-5, is GAGVSQSPRYKVTKRGQDVALRCDPISGHVSLYWYRQALGQGPEFLTYFNYEAQQDKSGLPNDRFSAERPEGSISTLTIQRTEQRDSAMYRCASSLGWGANQPQHFGDGTRLSIL.